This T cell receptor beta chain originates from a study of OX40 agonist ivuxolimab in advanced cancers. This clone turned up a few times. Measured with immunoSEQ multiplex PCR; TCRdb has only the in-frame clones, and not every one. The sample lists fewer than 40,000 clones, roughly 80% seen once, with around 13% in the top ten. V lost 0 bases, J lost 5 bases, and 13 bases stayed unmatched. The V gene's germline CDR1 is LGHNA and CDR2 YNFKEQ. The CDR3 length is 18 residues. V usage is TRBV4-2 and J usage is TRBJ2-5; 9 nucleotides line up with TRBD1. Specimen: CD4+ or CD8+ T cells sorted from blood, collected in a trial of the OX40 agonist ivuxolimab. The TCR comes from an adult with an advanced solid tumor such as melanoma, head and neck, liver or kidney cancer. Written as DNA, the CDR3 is TGTGCCAGCAGCCAAGATGTTCCGCGGACAGGGGAAAGGGAGACCCAGTACTTC. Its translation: CASSQDVPRTGERETQYF.